Given below is one TCR beta chain in context. Time point of the sample: 2015-2016 season, pre-vaccination. The repertoire was sequenced with immunoSEQ multiplex PCR; TCRdb's copy has only in-frame clones and lacks some. This sample has fewer than 15,000 clones; nearly 80% occur once, and the top ten carry roughly 0.44%. This sample was included in a study of follicular helper T cells after annual influenza vaccination. The junction had 10 bases not matched to a gene; V was cut back by 3 bases and J by 5 bases. Germline V gives CDR1 SGHKS, CDR2 YYEKEE (reference sequence). This CDR3 spans 15 amino acids.

The source of this sequence is an adult who received the influenza vaccine. Source: CXCR5- memory CD4+ T cells sorted from blood, taken on the day of influenza vaccination. V usage is TRBV5-5 and J usage is TRBJ2-5, with 7 bases aligning to TRBD1. CDR3 nucleotides: TGTGCCAGCAGCTCCTGGACAGGACCGAGGGAGACCCAGTACTTC. Protein: CASSSWTGPRETQYF.